This is a list of T cell receptor beta chains from one sample in a study of T cell repertoires in cytomegalovirus infection. These receptors have no known antigen. MiXCR, applied by TCRdb to the reads, yields one record per CDR3 protein. The table has hundreds of thousands of distinct CDR3 sequences, 25% to 30% seen once; the top ten hold 20%. The specimen comprised cultured PBMCs, sampled from culture after CMV antigen stimulation. These receptors were collected from a human donor in good health (CMV status not recorded). Some clones in this sample may be carry-over from other donors' samples. CDR3s include the opening cysteine and the closing phenylalanine or tryptophan. Each record gives: CDR3 DNA, CDR3 protein, clone size, D gene, V gene, J gene. A D gene is named only where the DNA matches it firmly. A row's size may be missing; if present it is once, few, many or a size class.

CDR3 DNA: TGTGCCAGCAGCCGGGGGGACACAGTCCGGGGAAACACTGAAGCTTTCTTT
CDR3 protein: CASSRGDTVRGNTEAFF
clone size: .
D gene: .
V gene: TRBV6-6
J gene: TRBJ1-1

CDR3 DNA: TGTGCCAGTAGTATATCCGCCAGACAGAGCTCCTACGAGCAGTACTTC
CDR3 protein: CASSISARQSSYEQYF
clone size: once
D gene: .
V gene: TRBV19
J gene: TRBJ2-7

CDR3 DNA: TGCAGTGCTAGTGACAGGGGGCGAGGCACGGCAGCCGGGGAGCTGTTTTTT
CDR3 protein: CSASDRGRGTAAGELFF
clone size: .
D gene: TRBD1
V gene: TRBV20-1
J gene: TRBJ2-2

CDR3 DNA: TGCAGTGCCCGAGGTACTAGCGGGGAGGAGACCCAGTACTTC
CDR3 protein: CSARGTSGEETQYF
clone size: .
D gene: TRBD2
V gene: TRBV20-1
J gene: TRBJ2-5

CDR3 DNA: TGCAGTGCTAACGGGGCTCGAGGTGACGGGACCTCCTCATTACAAGATACCCAGTACTTC
CDR3 protein: CSANGARGDGTSSLQDTQYF
clone size: .
D gene: .
V gene: TRBV20-1
J gene: TRBJ2-5

CDR3 DNA: TGTGCCAGCAGCCCCTTTGCTGGGGATACGCAGTATTTT
CDR3 protein: CASSPFAGDTQYF
clone size: once
D gene: .
V gene: TRBV3-1
J gene: TRBJ2-3

CDR3 DNA: TGTGCCACCAGTGATCCTGGACTAGTTGAGCAGTTCTTC
CDR3 protein: CATSDPGLVEQFF
clone size: .
D gene: TRBD2
V gene: TRBV24-1
J gene: TRBJ2-1

CDR3 DNA: TGCGCCAGCAGCATTACTACACGCGCAGATACGCAGTATTTT
CDR3 protein: CASSITTRADTQYF
clone size: .
D gene: .
V gene: TRBV5-1
J gene: TRBJ2-3

CDR3 DNA: TGCAGTGCTAGCGAGGGGGCGCGTCAAGAGACCCAGTACTTC
CDR3 protein: CSASEGARQETQYF
clone size: few
D gene: TRBD1
V gene: TRBV20-1
J gene: TRBJ2-5

CDR3 DNA: TGTGCCAGCAGTTTTAGAAAGAACACTGAAGCTTTCTTT
CDR3 protein: CASSFRKNTEAFF
clone size: .
D gene: .
V gene: TRBV12-3/TRBV12-4
J gene: TRBJ1-1

CDR3 DNA: TGTGCCAGTAGTATAGTTCGAGGCACAGATACGCAGTATTTT
CDR3 protein: CASSIVRGTDTQYF
clone size: few
D gene: .
V gene: TRBV19
J gene: TRBJ2-3

CDR3 DNA: TGTGCCAGCAGCCTCACTCAGGGGCAGCCCCAGCATTTT
CDR3 protein: CASSLTQGQPQHF
clone size: many
D gene: .
V gene: TRBV6-5
J gene: TRBJ1-5

CDR3 DNA: TGTGCCAGCAGCTTATGGCTACGGGGTGGGGGCACTGAAGCTTTCTTT
CDR3 protein: CASSLWLRGGGTEAFF
clone size: .
D gene: .
V gene: TRBV11-2
J gene: TRBJ1-1

CDR3 DNA: TGTGCCAGCAGCCCAGACGGCGGGGGATCCGAGACCCAGTACTTC
CDR3 protein: CASSPDGGGSETQYF
clone size: few
D gene: TRBD2
V gene: TRBV12-3/TRBV12-4
J gene: TRBJ2-5

CDR3 DNA: TGTGCCAGCAGCTTTCACCAAGAGGGTTCACCCCTCCACTTT
CDR3 protein: CASSFHQEGSPLHF
clone size: few
D gene: .
V gene: TRBV7-8
J gene: TRBJ1-6

CDR3 DNA: TGTGCCAGCAGTTTAAATCCCCGCGAGGGAGAGACCCAGTACTTC
CDR3 protein: CASSLNPREGETQYF
clone size: .
D gene: .
V gene: TRBV12-3/TRBV12-4
J gene: TRBJ2-5

CDR3 DNA: TGCGCCAGCAGCCAAGACGCCCCGACAGGGGGGAGGACTGGCTACACCTTC
CDR3 protein: CASSQDAPTGGRTGYTF
clone size: few
D gene: TRBD1
V gene: TRBV4-1
J gene: TRBJ1-2

CDR3 DNA: TGTGCCAGCAGTATAGCAGGGATTCCGCCCCAGCATTTT
CDR3 protein: CASSIAGIPPQHF
clone size: few
D gene: .
V gene: TRBV12-3/TRBV12-4
J gene: TRBJ1-5

CDR3 DNA: TGTGCCACCAGTGCTACTAGCGGGGGATACAATGAGCAGTTCTTC
CDR3 protein: CATSATSGGYNEQFF
clone size: .
D gene: TRBD2
V gene: TRBV24-1
J gene: TRBJ2-1

CDR3 DNA: TGTGCCAGCAGGCAAGCCGCTAGCGGGAGCGGTGAGCAGTTCTTC
CDR3 protein: CASRQAASGSGEQFF
clone size: many
D gene: TRBD2
V gene: TRBV7-3
J gene: TRBJ2-1

CDR3 DNA: TGTGCCACCCCTCGGACGACAGGGAGGCGGTGGTACACCGGGGAGCTGTTTTTT
CDR3 protein: CATPRTTGRRWYTGELFF
clone size: .
D gene: .
V gene: TRBV6-1
J gene: TRBJ2-2

CDR3 DNA: TGTGCCAGTACAGACACGTCCGCACAGACCTTC
CDR3 protein: CASTDTSAQTF
clone size: .
D gene: .
V gene: TRBV19
J gene: TRBJ1-2

CDR3 DNA: TGTGCCAGCAGTTTAGTTTGGTCAGGGGGCTTGTACTACGAGCAGTACTTC
CDR3 protein: CASSLVWSGGLYYEQYF
clone size: .
D gene: TRBD1
V gene: TRBV27
J gene: TRBJ2-7

CDR3 DNA: TGTGCCATCAGCGCCGTGGGGGATTTGAACACTGAAGCTTTCTTT
CDR3 protein: CAISAVGDLNTEAFF
clone size: few
D gene: .
V gene: TRBV10-3
J gene: TRBJ1-1

CDR3 DNA: TGTGCCAGCAGCCAGGGGGTCGGGACAGCCCTCTATGGCTACACCTTC
CDR3 protein: CASSQGVGTALYGYTF
clone size: few
D gene: TRBD1
V gene: TRBV7-6
J gene: TRBJ1-2

CDR3 DNA: TGTGCCAGTAGTACCAGGGACAACTATGGCTACACCTTC
CDR3 protein: CASSTRDNYGYTF
clone size: few
D gene: .
V gene: TRBV19
J gene: TRBJ1-2

CDR3 DNA: TGTGCCAGCAGCCAAATAAGCCCTCGAGCTTTCTTT
CDR3 protein: CASSQISPRAFF
clone size: .
D gene: .
V gene: TRBV14
J gene: TRBJ1-1

CDR3 DNA: TGTGCCAGCAGTTTAACAGGGGCAGGGTATGGCTACACCTTC
CDR3 protein: CASSLTGAGYGYTF
clone size: .
D gene: TRBD1
V gene: TRBV28
J gene: TRBJ1-2

CDR3 DNA: TGTGCCAGTAGTTTATTGGTCCGGACAGGCAGCTCTGAAGCTTTCTTT
CDR3 protein: CASSLLVRTGSSEAFF
clone size: .
D gene: TRBD1
V gene: TRBV19
J gene: TRBJ1-1

CDR3 DNA: TGTGCCAGCAGTTTAGGAGTGCGGACCGTGCAGTACTTC
CDR3 protein: CASSLGVRTVQYF
clone size: .
D gene: .
V gene: TRBV12-3/TRBV12-4
J gene: TRBJ2-7

CDR3 DNA: TGCAGTGCTAGGACGGCCGCTGGCACAGATACGCAGTATTTT
CDR3 protein: CSARTAAGTDTQYF
clone size: .
D gene: .
V gene: TRBV20-1
J gene: TRBJ2-3

CDR3 DNA: TGTGCCAGCAGCTTATCCGGCAGGCCCCCCGAGCAGTACTTC
CDR3 protein: CASSLSGRPPEQYF
clone size: many
D gene: .
V gene: TRBV7-9
J gene: TRBJ2-7

CDR3 DNA: TGTGCCAGCAGCTTAGAGGCGTCAGGGGCTAGGCACGAGCAGTACTTC
CDR3 protein: CASSLEASGARHEQYF
clone size: .
D gene: .
V gene: TRBV7-6
J gene: TRBJ2-7

CDR3 DNA: TGTGCCAGCAGCTTAACCCTAGCGGGAGACGAGCAGTTCTTC
CDR3 protein: CASSLTLAGDEQFF
clone size: few
D gene: TRBD2
V gene: TRBV7-9
J gene: TRBJ2-1

CDR3 DNA: TGCAGTGCTAGAGTTAGGGGACCCAGGCGGGGGGGCACAGATACGCAGTATTTT
CDR3 protein: CSARVRGPRRGGTDTQYF
clone size: few
D gene: TRBD2
V gene: TRBV20-1
J gene: TRBJ2-3

CDR3 DNA: TGTGCCATCAGTGAAAGATTGACCGGGCCACTCTATGGCTACACCTTC
CDR3 protein: CAISERLTGPLYGYTF
clone size: .
D gene: .
V gene: TRBV10-3
J gene: TRBJ1-2

CDR3 DNA: TGTGCCAGCAGCTTAGTGGCTCCTCGCTACAATGAGCAGTTCTTC
CDR3 protein: CASSLVAPRYNEQFF
clone size: many
D gene: .
V gene: TRBV7-8
J gene: TRBJ2-1

CDR3 DNA: TGTGCCAGCAGTAAGGACAGGGGCTCCTACGAGCAGTACTTC
CDR3 protein: CASSKDRGSYEQYF
clone size: .
D gene: TRBD1
V gene: TRBV6-1
J gene: TRBJ2-7

CDR3 DNA: TGCGCCAGCAGACCCGGGACAGGGGTTACTTCACCCCTCCACTTT
CDR3 protein: CASRPGTGVTSPLHF
clone size: few
D gene: TRBD1
V gene: TRBV5-1
J gene: TRBJ1-6

CDR3 DNA: TGTGCCAGCAGTTTACCCCTTTCCCTAGCGGGAGGGCCGAACGAGCAGTACTTC
CDR3 protein: CASSLPLSLAGGPNEQYF
clone size: .
D gene: TRBD2
V gene: TRBV28
J gene: TRBJ2-7

CDR3 DNA: TGCGCCAGCAGCTTGTGGGAGAACACTGAAGCTTTCTTT
CDR3 protein: CASSLWENTEAFF
clone size: many
D gene: .
V gene: TRBV7-2
J gene: TRBJ1-1

CDR3 DNA: TGTGCCAGCAGCTTAGGTTACAGGGGAAGCACAGATACGCAGTATTTT
CDR3 protein: CASSLGYRGSTDTQYF
clone size: few
D gene: TRBD1
V gene: TRBV7-6
J gene: TRBJ2-3

CDR3 DNA: TGTGCCAGCAGCTTATCCTTCGTCAATGAGCAGTTCTTC
CDR3 protein: CASSLSFVNEQFF
clone size: .
D gene: .
V gene: TRBV11-3
J gene: TRBJ2-1

CDR3 DNA: TGTGCCACCAGTGACCCCAGACAGGGGGCATACAATGAGCAGTTCTTC
CDR3 protein: CATSDPRQGAYNEQFF
clone size: .
D gene: TRBD1
V gene: TRBV24-1
J gene: TRBJ2-1

CDR3 DNA: TGTGCCAGCAGTTTAGAGGGGGCCAATCAGCCCCAGCATTTT
CDR3 protein: CASSLEGANQPQHF
clone size: few
D gene: TRBD1
V gene: TRBV27
J gene: TRBJ1-5

CDR3 DNA: TGTGCCAGCAGTTTACCCCAACGGGGGGGGAAAGCTGGAAACACCATATATTTT
CDR3 protein: CASSLPQRGGKAGNTIYF
clone size: .
D gene: .
V gene: TRBV12-3/TRBV12-4
J gene: TRBJ1-3

CDR3 DNA: TGTGCCAGCAGCCCTTGGGAGAAAGCGGGAGGGCCCGGGGAGACCCAGTACTTC
CDR3 protein: CASSPWEKAGGPGETQYF
clone size: .
D gene: TRBD2
V gene: TRBV11-1
J gene: TRBJ2-5

CDR3 DNA: TGTGCCAGCAGCCCTTCCTGGACAGGGCGCAATCAGCCCCAGCATTTT
CDR3 protein: CASSPSWTGRNQPQHF
clone size: .
D gene: TRBD1
V gene: TRBV27
J gene: TRBJ1-5

CDR3 DNA: TGTGCCAGCGGGGGGGACAGGGGAGGGTCCTACGAGCAGTACTTC
CDR3 protein: CASGGDRGGSYEQYF
clone size: .
D gene: TRBD1
V gene: TRBV6-1
J gene: TRBJ2-7

CDR3 DNA: TGCAGTGCCGTGAGGGGGCGAGCTTTTGTAGCTTCCTCCGAGCAGTACTTC
CDR3 protein: CSAVRGRAFVASSEQYF
clone size: .
D gene: TRBD1
V gene: TRBV20-1
J gene: TRBJ2-7

CDR3 DNA: TGTGCCAGCAGCCAGGGACTGGGCGGAAACACCATATATTTT
CDR3 protein: CASSQGLGGNTIYF
clone size: once
D gene: .
V gene: TRBV12-3/TRBV12-4
J gene: TRBJ1-3

CDR3 DNA: TGTGCCAGCAGGCAAAACCCAGCGGATGGCTACGAGCAGTACTTC
CDR3 protein: CASRQNPADGYEQYF
clone size: few
D gene: .
V gene: TRBV28
J gene: TRBJ2-7

CDR3 DNA: TGTGCCAGCAGCGCGGGACAGCCGGGGACTGAAGCTTTCTTT
CDR3 protein: CASSAGQPGTEAFF
clone size: few
D gene: TRBD1
V gene: TRBV7-9
J gene: TRBJ1-1

CDR3 DNA: TGTGCCAGCAGCTTTCGCGGACTAGCGGGGGGCCGTGGGGAGACCCAGTACTTC
CDR3 protein: CASSFRGLAGGRGETQYF
clone size: few
D gene: TRBD2
V gene: TRBV7-2
J gene: TRBJ2-5